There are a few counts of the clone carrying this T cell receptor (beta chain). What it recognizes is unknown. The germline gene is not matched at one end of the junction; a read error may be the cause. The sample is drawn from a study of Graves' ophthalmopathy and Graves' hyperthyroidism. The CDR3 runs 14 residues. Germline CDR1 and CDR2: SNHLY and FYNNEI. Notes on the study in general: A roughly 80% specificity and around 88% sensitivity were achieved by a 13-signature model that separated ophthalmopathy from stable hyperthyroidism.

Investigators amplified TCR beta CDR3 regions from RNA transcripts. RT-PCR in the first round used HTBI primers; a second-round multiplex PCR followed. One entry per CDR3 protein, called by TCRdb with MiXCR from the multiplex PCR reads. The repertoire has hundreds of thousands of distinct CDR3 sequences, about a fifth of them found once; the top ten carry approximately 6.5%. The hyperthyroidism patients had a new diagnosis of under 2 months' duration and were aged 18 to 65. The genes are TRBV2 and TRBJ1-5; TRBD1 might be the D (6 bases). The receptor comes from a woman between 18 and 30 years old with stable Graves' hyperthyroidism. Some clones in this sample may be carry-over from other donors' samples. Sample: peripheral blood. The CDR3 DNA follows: TGTGCCAGCAGAGGACAGTATAGCAATCAGCCCCGGCATTTT. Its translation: CASRGQYSNQPRHF.